These 17 T cell receptor beta chains were all obtained from the same sample, sequenced in a study of blood T cell repertoires in COVID-19. Method: immunoSEQ multiplex PCR; TCRdb's copy keeps in-frame clones and lacks some. The sample yields almost 200,000 clones, 89% seen once. Sequencing was done on a sample of PBMCs or T cells enriched from blood (not recorded which). These receptors came from a woman aged 18-29 years who had recovered from COVID-19.

V usage is TRBV6-5 and J usage is TRBJ2-3; D may be TRBD2 (6 bases). CDR1 MNHEY and CDR2 SVGAGI come from the germline V gene. Trimming shortened V by 7 bases and J by 6 bases, and 8 bases separated the two germline ends. This CDR3 is built from 11 residues. This chain's CDR3 is CASTSADTQYF. CDR3 nucleotide sequence: TGTGCCAGCACTAGCGCGGATACGCAGTATTTT.

CDR3 amino acids: CASSNQGSLGNEQFF. DNA for the CDR3: TGTGCCAGCAGCAATCAGGGCTCCCTAGGCAATGAGCAGTTCTTC. V usage is TRBV11-2 and J usage is TRBJ2-1, with D possibly being TRBD1 (5 bases). The CDR3 totals 15 residues. Germline V gene data show CDR1 as SGHAT and CDR2 as FQNNGV. V dropped 5 bases and J dropped 6 bases, with 17 bases sitting between them.

This chain uses TRBV4-1 with TRBJ2-7; TRBD1 matches at 9 bases. CDR1 is MGHRA, CDR2 YSYEKL, per germline. V lost 4 bases and J lost 1; bases outside the gene matches: 5. The CDR3 is 15 amino acids. CDR3 nucleotides: TGCGCCAGCAGCCCAGTGGGGACAGGGTCCTACGAGCAGTACTTC. Residues: CASSPVGTGSYEQYF.

This clone was counted a single time. This CDR3 is CASSIASNNQPQHF. CDR3 in DNA: TGTGCCAGTAGTATAGCGAGTAACAATCAGCCCCAGCATTTT. The chain links TRBV19 to TRBJ1-5, with D unresolved. The CDR3 has 14 residues. CDR1 and CDR2 from the germline V gene are LNHDA and SQIVND (reference sequence). V lost 1 base and J lost 3, with 7 bases in between.

V usage is TRBV4-1 and J usage is TRBJ2-7; TRBD1 might be the D (9 bases). This CDR3 region has 17 residues. Germline V CDR1 and CDR2: MGHRA, YSYEKL. Trimming took 3 bases from V and 7 from J, leaving 25 bases between them. CDR3: CASSQRRDGTGTREQYF. CDR3 DNA: TGCGCCAGCAGCCAGAGGCGGGATGGGACAGGGACTAGAGAGCAGTACTTC.

This clone appeared a few times. The chain links TRBV30 to TRBJ1-5; 8 nucleotides match TRBD1. The junction had 6 bases not matched to a gene; V was cut back by 7 bases and J by 1 base. This CDR3 contains 14 residues. Germline V gene lookup returns CDR1 GTSNPN and CDR2 SVGIG (reference sequence). CDR3 DNA sequence: TGTGCCTCTACAGGGGGTGGAAGCAATCAGCCCCAGCATTTT. Protein product: CASTGGGSNQPQHF. The full variable domain, rest sourced from reference TRBV30 and TRBJ1-5, is SQTIHQWPATLVQPVGSPLSLECTVEGTSNPNLYWYRQAAGRGLQLLFYSVGIGQISSEVPQNLSASRPQDRQFILSSKKLLLSDSGFYLCASTGGGSNQPQHFGDGTRLSIL.

This chain uses TRBV24-1 with TRBJ1-4; D remains unclear. Germline values: CDR1 KGHDR, CDR2 SFDVKD. With 2 bases removed from V and 6 bases from J, the gap between germline ends came to 12 bases. This CDR3 spans 15 amino acids. In nucleotides, the CDR3 is TGTGCCACCAGTGATTCCACTGTCGGAGATGAAAAACTGTTTTTT. Translating gives CATSDSTVGDEKLFF.

J is TRBJ1-2 and V is TRBV9; D might be TRBD1 (5 bases). V dropped 0 bases and J dropped 3 bases, with 21 bases sitting between them. The germline gives CDR1 SGDLS, CDR2 YYNGEE. The CDR3 length is 18 residues. The CDR3 region is CASSVGGTVGQRHYGYTF. CDR3 nucleotide sequence: TGTGCCAGCAGCGTAGGCGGTACCGTTGGACAAAGGCACTATGGCTACACCTTC.

The rearrangement joins TRBV29-1 to TRBJ1-2; 7 positions agree with TRBD1. Trimming cost V 6 bases and J 6 bases; bases outside gene matches: 10. The CDR3 is made up of 13 amino acids. The germline CDR1 and CDR2 sequences are SQVTM and ANQGSEA. The CDR3 sequence is CSVRSGDRDGYTF. The CDR3 nucleotides read TGCAGCGTCCGATCGGGAGACAGGGATGGCTACACCTTC. Looking up the rest from reference TRBV29-1 and TRBJ1-2 gives the full variable domain: SAVISQKPSRDICQRGTSLTIQCQVDSQVTMMFWYRQQPGQSLTLIATANQGSEATYESGFVIDKFPISRPNLTFSTLTVSNMSPEDSSIYLCSVRSGDRDGYTFGSGTRLTVV.

The chain links TRBV5-1 to TRBJ2-3; 8 positions match TRBD2. Germline V lookup: CDR1 SGHRS, CDR2 YFSETQ. CDR3 length: 17 residues. J was trimmed by 2 bases and V by 6 bases; bases with no gene match: 14. The CDR3, as DNA: TGCGCCAGCAATAAGGCTGCGGGGGGTGGCGTCACAGATACGCAGTATTTT. Its translation is CASNKAAGGGVTDTQYF.

Here the CDR3 reads CASSSEITYEQYF. CDR3 nucleotides: TGTGCCAGCAGCTCTGAGATCACCTACGAGCAGTACTTC. The genes are TRBV5-4 and TRBJ2-7; D remains unclear. The germline V gene has CDR1 SGHNT and CDR2 YYREEE (reference sequence). This CDR3 has 13 amino acids. The V and J ends lost 3 bases and 2 bases respectively, with 9 bases between them.

The gene calls are TRBV12-3 or TRBV12-4 and TRBJ2-1; perhaps TRBD2 as D (5 bases). This CDR3 region has 12 residues. Trimming cost V 2 bases and J 7 bases, with 6 bases left between them. The CDR3 nucleotides are TGTGCCAGCAGTTTAACGGGGAATGAGCAGTTCTTC. It specifies CASSLTGNEQFF.

V and J are TRBV16 and TRBJ1-3; D gene ambiguous. Trimming removed 4 bases at V and 0 bases at J, with 4 bases between. Per germline, CDR1 KGHSY and CDR2 FQNENV. CDR3 length: 13 amino acids. CDR3 sequence (DNA): TGTGCCAGCAGCCTCTTCTCTGGAAACACCATATATTTT. Its protein is CASSLFSGNTIYF.

The rearrangement uses TRBV6-5 and TRBJ2-6; D is unresolved. V was cut by 0 bases and J by 0 bases, with 6 bases left in between. The germline gives CDR1 MNHEY, CDR2 SVGAGI. This CDR3 is built from 16 residues. CDR3 sequence: CASSYSVSSGANVLTF. The CDR3 nucleotides are TGTGCCAGCAGTTACTCCGTGTCCTCTGGGGCCAACGTCCTGACTTTC.

The chain is built from TRBV4-1 and TRBJ1-1, with D hard to call. Trimming removed 1 base from V and 4 bases from J, with 10 bases in between. Germline V gene sequence: CDR1 MGHRA, CDR2 YSYEKL. There are 14 residues in the CDR3. CDR3 residues: CASSQVRGRTEAFF. The CDR3 coding sequence is TGCGCCAGCAGCCAAGTTCGGGGTCGCACTGAAGCTTTCTTT.

The chain has TRBV9 and TRBJ2-3, with 8 bases fitting TRBD1. CDR1 SGDLS and CDR2 YYNGEE come from the germline V gene. This CDR3 is 14 amino acids long. V lost 2 bases to trimming and J lost 4 bases; unmatched junction nucleotides: 3. The CDR3 DNA reads TGTGCCAGCAGCGTGGACAGGGTGTCAGATACGCAGTATTTT. The encoded protein is CASSVDRVSDTQYF.

The chain recombines TRBV27 with TRBJ1-6; tentatively, D is TRBD1 (6 bases). V was shortened by 6 bases and J by 0 bases, with 21 bases between the two germline ends. The CDR3 contains 19 residues. Germline V lookup: CDR1 MNHEY, CDR2 SMNVEV (reference sequence). CDR3: CASSADRFQQSSYNSPLHF. CDR3 bases: TGTGCCAGCAGCGCAGACAGGTTTCAGCAATCCTCCTATAATTCACCCCTCCACTTT.